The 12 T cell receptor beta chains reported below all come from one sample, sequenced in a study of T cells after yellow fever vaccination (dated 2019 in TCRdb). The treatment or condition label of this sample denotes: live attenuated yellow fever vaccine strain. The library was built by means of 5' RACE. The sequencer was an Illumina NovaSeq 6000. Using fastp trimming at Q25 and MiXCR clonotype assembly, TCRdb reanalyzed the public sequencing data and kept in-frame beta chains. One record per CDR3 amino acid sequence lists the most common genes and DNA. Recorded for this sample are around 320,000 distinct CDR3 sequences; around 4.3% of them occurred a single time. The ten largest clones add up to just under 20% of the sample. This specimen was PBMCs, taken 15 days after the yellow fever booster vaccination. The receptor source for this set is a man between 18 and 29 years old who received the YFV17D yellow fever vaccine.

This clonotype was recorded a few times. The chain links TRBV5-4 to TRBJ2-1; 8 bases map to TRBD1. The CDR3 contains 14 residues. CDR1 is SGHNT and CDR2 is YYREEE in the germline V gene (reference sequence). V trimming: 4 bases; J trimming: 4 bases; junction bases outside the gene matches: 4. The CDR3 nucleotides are TGTGCCAGCAGCCCAGGGGGCAGGTACAATGAGCAGTTCTTC. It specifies CASSPGGRYNEQFF.

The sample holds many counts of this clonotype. CDR3 DNA: TGTGCCAGCAGCTTTTCGTGGGGACAGGTGAACATTCAGTACTTC. It encodes CASSFSWGQVNIQYF. This sequence joins TRBV7-2 and TRBJ2-4; 8 bases line up with TRBD1. V shed 3 bases and J 7 bases; nucleotides not matched to a gene: 8. Germline values: CDR1 SGHTA, CDR2 FQGNSA. The CDR3 covers 15 residues.

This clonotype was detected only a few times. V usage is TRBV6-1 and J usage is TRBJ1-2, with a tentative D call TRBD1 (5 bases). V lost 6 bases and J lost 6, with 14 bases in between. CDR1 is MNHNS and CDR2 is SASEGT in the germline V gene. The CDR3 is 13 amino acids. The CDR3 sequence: CASSFQGFDGYTF. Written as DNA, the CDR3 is TGTGCCAGCAGCTTCCAGGGTTTCGATGGCTACACCTTC.

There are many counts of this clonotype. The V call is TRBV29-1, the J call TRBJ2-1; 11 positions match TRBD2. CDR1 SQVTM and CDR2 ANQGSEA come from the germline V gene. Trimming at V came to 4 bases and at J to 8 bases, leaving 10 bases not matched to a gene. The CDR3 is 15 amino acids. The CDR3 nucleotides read TGCAGCGTTGCGACTAGCGGGGCGCGGTTAGATGAGCAGTTCTTC. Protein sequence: CSVATSGARLDEQFF.

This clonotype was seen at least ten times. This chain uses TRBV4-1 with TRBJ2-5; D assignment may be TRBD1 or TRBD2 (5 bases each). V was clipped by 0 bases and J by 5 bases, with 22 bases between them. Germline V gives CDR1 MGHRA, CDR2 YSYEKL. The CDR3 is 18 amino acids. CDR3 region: CASSQEGNRAGARETQYF. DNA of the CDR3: TGCGCCAGCAGCCAAGAGGGGAATCGAGCCGGGGCCCGGGAGACCCAGTACTTC.

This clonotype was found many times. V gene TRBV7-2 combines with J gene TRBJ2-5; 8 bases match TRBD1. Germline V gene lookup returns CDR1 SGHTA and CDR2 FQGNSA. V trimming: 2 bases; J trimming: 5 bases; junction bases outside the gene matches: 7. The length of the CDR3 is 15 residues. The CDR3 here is CASSLNPGGSETQYF. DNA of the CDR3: TGTGCCAGCAGCTTAAACCCAGGGGGCTCGGAGACCCAGTACTTC.

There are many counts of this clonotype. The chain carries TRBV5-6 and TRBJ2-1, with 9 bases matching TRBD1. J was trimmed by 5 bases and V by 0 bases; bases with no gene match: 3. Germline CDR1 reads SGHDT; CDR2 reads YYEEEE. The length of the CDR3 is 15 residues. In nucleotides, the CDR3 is TGTGCCAGCAGCTTGGTGGGACAGGGCAACAATGAGCAGTTCTTC. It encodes CASSLVGQGNNEQFF.

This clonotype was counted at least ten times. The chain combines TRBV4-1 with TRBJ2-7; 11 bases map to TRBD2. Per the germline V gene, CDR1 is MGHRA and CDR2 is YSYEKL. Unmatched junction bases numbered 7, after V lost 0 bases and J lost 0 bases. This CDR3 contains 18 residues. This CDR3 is CASSQDMGGTSGSYEQYF. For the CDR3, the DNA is TGCGCCAGCAGCCAAGATATGGGCGGGACTAGCGGCTCCTACGAGCAGTACTTC.

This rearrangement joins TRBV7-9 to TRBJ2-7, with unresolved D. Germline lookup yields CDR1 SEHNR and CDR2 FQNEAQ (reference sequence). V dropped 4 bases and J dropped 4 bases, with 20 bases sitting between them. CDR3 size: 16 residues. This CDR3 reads CASSSYDAASNYEQYF. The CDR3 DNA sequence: TGTGCCAGCAGCTCGTATGACGCAGCCTCAAATTACGAGCAGTACTTC.

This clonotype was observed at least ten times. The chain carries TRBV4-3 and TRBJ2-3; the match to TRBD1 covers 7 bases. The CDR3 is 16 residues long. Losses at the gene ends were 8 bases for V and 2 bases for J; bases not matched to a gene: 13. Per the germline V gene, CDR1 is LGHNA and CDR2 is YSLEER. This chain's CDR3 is CASARGTGLYTDTQYF. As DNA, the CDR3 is TGCGCCAGCGCCAGGGGGACCGGGTTATACACAGATACGCAGTATTTT.

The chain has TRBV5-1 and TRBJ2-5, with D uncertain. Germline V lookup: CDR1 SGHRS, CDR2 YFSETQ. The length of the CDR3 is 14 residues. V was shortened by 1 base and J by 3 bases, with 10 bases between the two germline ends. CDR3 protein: CASSLTPLEETQYF. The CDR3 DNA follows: TGCGCCAGCAGCTTGACCCCATTAGAAGAGACCCAGTACTTC.

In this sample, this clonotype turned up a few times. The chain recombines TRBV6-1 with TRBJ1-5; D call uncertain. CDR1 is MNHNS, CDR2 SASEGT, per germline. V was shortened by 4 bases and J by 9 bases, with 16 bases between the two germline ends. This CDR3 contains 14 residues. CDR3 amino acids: CASSGLGKSVPQHF. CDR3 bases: TGTGCCAGCAGTGGCCTGGGGAAATCAGTGCCCCAGCATTTT.